The T cell receptor beta chain under discussion was sequenced for a study of shared clonotypes between healthy human individuals. Genomic DNA from each subset was divided evenly over several immunoSEQ plates. Using immunoSEQ multiplex PCR, the repertoire was profiled, and TCRdb retains in-frame clones only, with some absent. The sample holds fewer than 3 million clones, around 93% seen once. The sequence came from a man aged 18 to 30 in good health. Some clones in this sample may be carry-over from other donors' samples. Sequences were obtained from naive CD4+ T cells from PBMCs. The subset denotes: CD45RA+ positively selected.

The CDR3 sequence: CASRERQGLSYEQYF. CDR3 DNA sequence: TGTGCCAGCAGAGAACGACAGGGGCTATCTTACGAGCAGTACTTC. The chain employs TRBV28 and TRBJ2-7; 8 bases agree with TRBD1. This CDR3 comprises 15 residues. With V trimmed by 6 bases and J by 4 bases, 11 bases remained unmatched. Looked up from germline, CDR1 is MDHEN and CDR2 is SYDVKM.